The entry below describes one TCR beta chain. Germline V gives CDR1 MDHEN, CDR2 SYDVKM. Trimming cost V 9 bases and J 4 bases; bases outside gene matches: 9. There are 15 residues in the CDR3. This specimen belongs to a study of technical replicates of blood from a handful of donors. Assay used: immunoSEQ multiplex PCR; TCRdb lists only in-frame clones, some missing. The table records some 70,000 clones, around 91% of them present only once. Sequencing input: T cells isolated from PBMCs. This receptor was taken from a human donor in good health. V and J are TRBV28 and TRBJ2-5, with TRBD1 matching over 12 bases. CDR3 in DNA: TGTGCCAGTACCGGGACAGGGGGCAGGCCAGAGACCCAGTACTTC. Its protein product is CASTGTGGRPETQYF.